Sequencing of this T cell receptor beta chain was carried out in a study of control samples from healthy donors and cancer patients. The CDR3 runs 19 residues. Trimming cost V 0 bases and J 0 bases; bases outside gene matches: 11. Germline-derived CDR1 and CDR2 are LGHNT and FRNRAP. TCRdb keeps only in-frame clones here, not all; method: immunoSEQ multiplex PCR. The profile shows some 150,000 clones, about 93% of them singletons. V and J are TRBV12-5 and TRBJ2-7, with 10 bases identical to TRBD1. The sequencing input was blood. The receptor comes from a woman aged 60-70 years in good health. CDR3 amino acids: CASGLVGQGHSRSSYEQYF. CDR3 nucleotide sequence: TGTGCTAGTGGTTTGGTGGGACAGGGGCATTCAAGAAGCTCCTACGAGCAGTACTTC.